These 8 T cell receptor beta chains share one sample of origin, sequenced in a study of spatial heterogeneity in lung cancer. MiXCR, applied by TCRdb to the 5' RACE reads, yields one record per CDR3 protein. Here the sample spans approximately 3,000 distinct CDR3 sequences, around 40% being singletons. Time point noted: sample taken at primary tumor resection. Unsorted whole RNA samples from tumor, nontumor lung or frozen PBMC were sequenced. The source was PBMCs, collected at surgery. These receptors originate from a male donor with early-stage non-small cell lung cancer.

This CDR3 reads CASSFRDRTYGYTF. The CDR3 bases are TGTGCCAGCAGTTTCCGGGACAGGACATATGGCTACACCTTC. The chain carries TRBV7-9 and TRBJ1-2; TRBD1 aligns across 8 bases. The germline V gene has CDR1 SEHNR and CDR2 FQNEAQ (reference sequence). The CDR3 extends over 14 amino acids. The junction had 8 bases not matched to a gene; V was cut back by 6 bases and J by 5 bases. Combining the CDR3 with reference TRBV7-9 and TRBJ1-2 gives the whole variable domain DTGVSQNPRHKITKRGQNVTFRCDPISEHNRLYWYRQTLGQGPEFLTYFQNEAQLEKSRLLSDRFSAERPKGSFSTLEIQRTEQGDSAMYLCASSFRDRTYGYTFGSGTRLTVV.

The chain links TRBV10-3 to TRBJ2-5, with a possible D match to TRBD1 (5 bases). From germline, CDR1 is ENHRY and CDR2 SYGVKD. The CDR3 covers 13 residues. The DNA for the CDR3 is TGTGCGACCAGGGAAGGGATCCAAGAGACCCAGTACTTC. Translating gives CATREGIQETQYF.

The CDR3 nucleotides read TGTGCCAGCAGTTTAAACCGAGAGACCCAGTACTTC. This sequence encodes CASSLNRETQYF. The V gene is TRBV28, the J gene TRBJ2-5; D call uncertain. Trimming cost V 2 bases and J 4 bases, with 5 bases left between them. The CDR3 covers 12 residues. Germline V gives CDR1 MDHEN, CDR2 SYDVKM.

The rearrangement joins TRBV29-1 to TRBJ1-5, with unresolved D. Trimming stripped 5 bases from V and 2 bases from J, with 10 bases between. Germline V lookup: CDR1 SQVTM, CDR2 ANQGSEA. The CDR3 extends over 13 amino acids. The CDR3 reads CSVLTSGNQPQHF. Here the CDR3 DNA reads TGCAGCGTTCTGACCAGTGGCAATCAGCCCCAGCATTTT.

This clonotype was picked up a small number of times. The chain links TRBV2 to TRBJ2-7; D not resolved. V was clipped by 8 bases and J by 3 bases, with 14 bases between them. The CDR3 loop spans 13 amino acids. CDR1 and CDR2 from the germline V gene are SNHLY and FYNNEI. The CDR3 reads CASCPGLDYEQYF. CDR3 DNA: TGTGCCAGCTGCCCGGGTCTTGACTACGAGCAGTACTTC.

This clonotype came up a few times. CDR3 coding DNA: TGCGCCAGCAGCTTGGCCTTGCTAGACACCGGGGAGCTGTTTTTT. Protein product: CASSLALLDTGELFF. The chain uses TRBV5-1 and TRBJ2-2; D remains unclear. This CDR3 has 15 amino acids. Trimming stripped 0 bases from V and 3 bases from J, with 9 bases between. The germline gives CDR1 SGHRS, CDR2 YFSETQ.

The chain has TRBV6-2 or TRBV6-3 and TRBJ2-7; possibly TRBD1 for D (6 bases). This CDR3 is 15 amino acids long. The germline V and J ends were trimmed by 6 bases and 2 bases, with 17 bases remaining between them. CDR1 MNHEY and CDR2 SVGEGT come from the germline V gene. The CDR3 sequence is CASSRGKDSAYEQYF. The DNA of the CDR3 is TGTGCCAGCAGCAGGGGCAAGGATTCCGCCTACGAGCAGTACTTC.

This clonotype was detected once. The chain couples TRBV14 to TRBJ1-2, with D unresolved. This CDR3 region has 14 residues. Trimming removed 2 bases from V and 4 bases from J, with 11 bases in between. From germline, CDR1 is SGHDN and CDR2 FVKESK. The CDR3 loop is CASSQLGIAYGYTF. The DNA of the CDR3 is TGTGCCAGCAGCCAATTGGGGATTGCCTATGGCTACACCTTC.